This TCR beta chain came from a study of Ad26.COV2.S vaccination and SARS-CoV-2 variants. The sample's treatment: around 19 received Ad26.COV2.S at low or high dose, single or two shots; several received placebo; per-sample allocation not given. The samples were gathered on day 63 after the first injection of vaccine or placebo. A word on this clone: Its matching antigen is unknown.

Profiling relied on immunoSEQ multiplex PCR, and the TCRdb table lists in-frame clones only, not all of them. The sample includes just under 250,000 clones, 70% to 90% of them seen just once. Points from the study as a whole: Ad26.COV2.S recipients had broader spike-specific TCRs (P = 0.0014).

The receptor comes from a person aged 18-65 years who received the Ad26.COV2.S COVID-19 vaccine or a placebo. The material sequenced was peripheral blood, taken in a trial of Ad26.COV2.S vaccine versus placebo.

The CDR3 DNA reads as TGTGCCAGCAGCTTGGTCTCTAGGGGGCGGTTTGGCACTGAAGCTTTCTTT. It is translated as CASSLVSRGRFGTEAFF. This chain joins TRBV5-4 and TRBJ1-1; TRBD1 agrees at 7 bases. Germline assignment: CDR1 SGHNT and CDR2 YYREEE (reference sequence). CDR3 length: 17 residues. The trim removed 0 bases at V and 4 bases at J, leaving 12 bases unmatched.